This entry lists 19 T cell receptor beta chains sequenced from one sample in a study of beta chain features in type 1 diabetes. Of the isolated RNA, all was reverse transcribed, and so the sequenced material was expressed TCRB transcripts. Sequenced by immunoSEQ multiplex PCR; TCRdb stores in-frame clones only, minus some. This repertoire shows 550,000 to 850,000 clones, 13% found once; its top ten account for roughly 0.022%. Whole-study findings and limits: Among patients with Type 1 diabetes, TCRB CDR3s were moderately but significantly shorter in every one of the four CD4+ subsets.

The antigens of these receptors remain unknown. Sample: naive CD4+ T cells from blood. These receptors were collected from a man aged 18-30 years with type 1 diabetes.

In this sample, this clone turned up a few times. The chain couples TRBV25-1 to TRBJ2-3; D is perhaps TRBD1 (5 bases). This CDR3 is 14 amino acids long. The V and J ends lost 3 bases and 3 bases respectively, with 10 bases between them. Germline-derived CDR1 and CDR2 are MGHDK and SYGVNS. The CDR3 DNA follows: TGTGCCAGCAGTGATATGAGACAGACAGATACGCAGTATTTT. Translation: CASSDMRQTDTQYF. Drawing the rest from reference TRBV25-1 and TRBJ2-3, the complete variable domain is EADIYQTPRYLVIGTGKKITLECSQTMGHDKMYWYQQDPGMELHLIHYSYGVNSTEKGDLSSESTVSRIRTEHFPLTLESARPSHTSQYLCASSDMRQTDTQYFGPGTRLTVL.

This clone appeared a few times. The genes are TRBV9 and TRBJ1-2, with 7 bases matching TRBD1. Trimming at V came to 0 bases and at J to 4 bases, leaving 9 bases not matched to a gene. The CDR3 contains 16 residues. The germline V gene has CDR1 SGDLS and CDR2 YYNGEE. The CDR3 sequence: CASSVDRQGLLYGYTF. The CDR3 nucleotides are TGTGCCAGCAGCGTAGATCGACAGGGACTTCTCTATGGCTACACCTTC.

The V call is TRBV28, the J call TRBJ2-2, with 8 bases matching TRBD2. Germline values: CDR1 MDHEN, CDR2 SYDVKM. This CDR3 has 15 amino acids. Trimming removed 4 bases from V and 0 bases from J; junction bases left unmatched: 1. CDR3 coding DNA: TGTGCCAGCAGTTGGGGACTAGCGAACACCGGGGAGCTGTTTTTT. Its translation: CASSWGLANTGELFF. The variable domain in full, with the rest retrieved from reference TRBV28 and TRBJ2-2, is DVKVTQSSRYLVKRTGEKVFLECVQDMDHENMFWYRQDPGLGLRLIYFSYDVKMKEKGDIPEGYSVSREKKERFSLILESASTNQTSMYLCASSWGLANTGELFFGEGSRLTVL.

The chain has TRBV7-2 and TRBJ1-5; no clear D. The CDR3 sequence is 14 residues long. Germline CDR1 is SGHTA and CDR2 is FQGNSA. The ends were cut back, 5 bases at V and 2 bases at J, with 10 bases in the middle. The CDR3 protein is CASSPSGGNQPQHF. The CDR3 DNA sequence: TGTGCCAGCAGCCCCTCAGGTGGCAATCAGCCCCAGCATTTT.

J is TRBJ1-1 and V is TRBV6-5; perhaps TRBD1 as D (5 bases). Germline V gives CDR1 MNHEY, CDR2 SVGAGI. V was trimmed by 6 bases and J by 6 bases, leaving 17 bases between them. The CDR3 has 14 amino acids. The DNA of the CDR3 is TGTGCCAGCAGCCTGGGACCCTTGGGACCTGAAGCTTTCTTT. Its protein product is CASSLGPLGPEAFF.

This clone was counted only a few times. The J gene is TRBJ1-6, the V gene TRBV14, with a possible D match to TRBD1 (5 bases). V lost 4 bases and J lost 9, with 10 bases in between. The CDR3 has 13 amino acids. Germline lookup yields CDR1 SGHDN and CDR2 FVKESK. The CDR3 protein is CASSLEGFSPLHF. Written as DNA, the CDR3 is TGTGCCAGCAGCCTAGAGGGGTTTTCACCCCTCCACTTT. The whole variable domain, filled in from reference TRBV14 and TRBJ1-6, reads EAGVTQFPSHSVIEKGQTVTLRCDPISGHDNLYWYRRVMGKEIKFLLHFVKESKQDESGMPNNRFLAERTGGTYSTLKVQPAELEDSGVYFCASSLEGFSPLHFGNGTRLTVT.

This clone was counted only a few times. V and J are TRBV6-5 and TRBJ1-2; D is undetermined. Germline V gives CDR1 MNHEY, CDR2 SVGAGI. With 6 bases removed from V and 8 bases from J, the gap between germline ends came to 13 bases. The CDR3 runs 12 residues. DNA for the CDR3: TGTGCCAGCAGGGAAGGGCAGTTCGGCTACACCTTC. It translates to CASREGQFGYTF.

This clone was seen a handful of times. The chain uses TRBV29-1 and TRBJ1-1, with 8 bases matching TRBD1. This CDR3 comprises 12 residues. V gave up 3 bases and J gave up 6 bases; unmatched junction bases: 3. CDR1 SQVTM and CDR2 ANQGSEA come from the germline V gene. CDR3 DNA sequence: TGCAGCGTTGAGGCACAGGGGGCTGAAGCTTTCTTT. Translated: CSVEAQGAEAFF. The full variable domain, rest sourced from reference TRBV29-1 and TRBJ1-1, is SAVISQKPSRDICQRGTSLTIQCQVDSQVTMMFWYRQQPGQSLTLIATANQGSEATYESGFVIDKFPISRPNLTFSTLTVSNMSPEDSSIYLCSVEAQGAEAFFGQGTRLTVV.

This clone was seen only a few times. The germline gene is not matched at one end of the junction; a read error may be the cause. This sequence joins TRBV7-7 and TRBJ1-1, with D hard to call. This CDR3 spans 13 amino acids. Germline lookup yields CDR1 SSHAT and CDR2 FNYEAQ (reference sequence). For the CDR3, the DNA is TGTGCTAGCAGCCCCTCTATGAACACTGAAGCTTTCTTT. Translation: CASSPSMNTEAFF.

This clone was counted between two and nine times. This sequence joins TRBV2 and TRBJ2-1, with D unresolved. V was pared by 6 bases and J by 12 bases, with 12 bases between. This CDR3 contains 11 residues. Germline CDR1 reads SNHLY; CDR2 reads FYNNEI. CDR3 bases: TGTGCCAGCAGGCCGGAGTTTCGGCAGTTCTTC. Amino acids: CASRPEFRQFF.

The rearrangement links TRBV5-1 to TRBJ2-1; D is ambiguous. V was clipped by 1 base and J by 0 bases, with 8 bases between them. CDR3 length: 15 amino acids. The V gene's germline CDR1 is SGHRS and CDR2 YFSETQ. The CDR3, as DNA: TGCGCCAGCAGCTTGCTGGGGTCCTCCTACAATGAGCAGTTCTTC. As protein: CASSLLGSSYNEQFF.

This clone came up a few times. The CDR3 DNA sequence: TGCGCCAGCAGCTTTGATGAACTGAACACTGAAGCTTTCTTT. Protein sequence: CASSFDELNTEAFF. This rearrangement joins TRBV5-1 to TRBJ1-1; D not certain. The V gene lost 2 bases and the J gene lost 0 bases, with 8 bases spanning the gap. CDR3 length: 14 amino acids. Germline V gives CDR1 SGHRS, CDR2 YFSETQ.

The rearrangement links TRBV18 to TRBJ2-5, with 8 positions matching TRBD1. Trimming removed 3 bases from V and 4 bases from J; junction bases left unmatched: 7. CDR3 length: 15 amino acids. Germline CDR1 reads KGHSH; CDR2 reads LQKENI. CDR3 amino acids: CASSPRTGSGETQYF. The CDR3 DNA sequence: TGTGCCAGCTCACCCCGGACAGGGAGCGGAGAGACCCAGTACTTC.

The gene calls are TRBV5-1 and TRBJ2-7; either TRBD1 or TRBD2 may fit D (6 bases each). Between the trimmed V and J ends, which lost 4 bases and 3 bases, there was a span of 17 bases. Germline assignment: CDR1 SGHRS and CDR2 YFSETQ. This CDR3 is 15 amino acids long. The CDR3 nucleotides read TGCGCCAGCAGCCAGGGGACCGCCGGGGGCTACGAGCAGTACTTC. The encoded protein is CASSQGTAGGYEQYF.

The chain combines TRBV30 with TRBJ1-5; a possible D gene is TRBD1 (6 bases). The CDR3 covers 16 residues. V was pared by 4 bases and J by 3 bases, with 19 bases between. Germline loops: CDR1 GTSNPN, CDR2 SVGIG (reference sequence). The CDR3 here is CAWTDRNWDINQPQHF. DNA for the CDR3: TGTGCCTGGACAGACAGGAATTGGGATATCAATCAGCCCCAGCATTTT.

The rearrangement uses TRBV5-6 and TRBJ2-7; tentatively, D is TRBD2 (5 bases). Trimming took off 0 bases at V and 0 bases at J, with 10 bases between the two ends. The CDR3 loop spans 15 amino acids. Germline lookup yields CDR1 SGHDT and CDR2 YYEEEE. The CDR3 is CASSLDASSSYEQYF. In DNA, the CDR3 is TGTGCCAGCAGCTTGGACGCTAGCAGCTCCTACGAGCAGTACTTC.

This chain connects TRBV6-5 to TRBJ1-2; D is unresolved. The germline V and J ends were trimmed by 4 bases and 8 bases, with 11 bases remaining between them. In germline, CDR1 is MNHEY, CDR2 SVGAGI. The CDR3 consists of 12 residues. CDR3 loop: CASSFFGTGYTF. CDR3 in DNA: TGTGCCAGCAGTTTCTTCGGAACCGGCTACACCTTC.

Note on this clone: The sample carries other DNA sequences with the same CDR3. The genes are TRBV10-3 and TRBJ1-1; no clear D. The CDR3 extends over 13 amino acids. Germline V gene lookup returns CDR1 ENHRY and CDR2 SYGVKD. Trimming took 7 bases from V and 1 from J, leaving 10 bases between them. The CDR3 protein is CAITPGGNTEAFF. DNA for the CDR3: TGTGCCATCACTCCGGGCGGGAACACTGAAGCTTTCTTT.

J is TRBJ1-2 and V is TRBV10-3; TRBD1 might be the D (5 bases). This CDR3 is 13 amino acids long. CDR1 is ENHRY and CDR2 is SYGVKD in the germline V gene. V lost 4 bases to trimming and J lost 8 bases, with 14 bases between them. The CDR3 reads CAISGAERGGYTF. The CDR3 coding sequence is TGTGCCATCAGTGGCGCCGAAAGGGGCGGCTACACCTTC.